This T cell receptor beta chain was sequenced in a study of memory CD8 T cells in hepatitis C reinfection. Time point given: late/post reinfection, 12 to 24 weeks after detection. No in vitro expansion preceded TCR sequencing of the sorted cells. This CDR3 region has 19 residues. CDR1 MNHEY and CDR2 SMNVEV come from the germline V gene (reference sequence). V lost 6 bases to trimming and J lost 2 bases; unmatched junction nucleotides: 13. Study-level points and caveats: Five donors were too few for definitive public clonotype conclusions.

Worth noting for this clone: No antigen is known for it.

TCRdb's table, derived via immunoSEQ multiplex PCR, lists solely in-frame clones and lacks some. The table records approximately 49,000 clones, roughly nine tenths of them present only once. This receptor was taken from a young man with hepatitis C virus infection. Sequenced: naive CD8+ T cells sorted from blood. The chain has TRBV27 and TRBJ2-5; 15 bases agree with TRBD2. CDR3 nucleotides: TGTGCCAGCAGGTTTTCCAGGACTAGCGGGAGGGAAGGTCAAGAGACCCAGTACTTC. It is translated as CASRFSRTSGREGQETQYF.